The present entry profiles one T cell receptor beta chain with its context. There are 14 residues in the CDR3. V was clipped by 2 bases and J by 3 bases; unmatched bases: 2. From germline, CDR1 is MGHRA and CDR2 YSYEKL. The data were obtained in a study of blood T cells in healthy people across ages. A second roughly 7 to 12 cycle PCR used barcoded and J-beta primers. TCRdb redid the calling of the 5' RACE reads with MiXCR, one entry per CDR3 protein. The data contain about 1,400,000 distinct CDR3 sequences, around 59% of them singletons. The J gene is TRBJ2-3, the V gene TRBV4-1; 7 nucleotides match TRBD1. Sequences were obtained from blood. This TCR came from a man younger than 35 in good health. CDR3 in DNA: TGCGCCAGCAGCCAAAGGGGGCGGACAGATACGCAGTATTTT. Residues: CASSQRGRTDTQYF.